Sequencing of this TCR beta chain was carried out in a study of shared clonotypes between healthy human individuals. The CDR3 has 17 residues. The germline CDR1 and CDR2 sequences are SGHNT and YYREEE (reference sequence). V gave up 2 bases and J gave up 2 bases, with 17 bases separating them. In the original workflow: As immunoSEQ supplied junction-only sequences (without quality scores), filtering differed. Using immunoSEQ multiplex PCR, the repertoire was profiled, and TCRdb retains in-frame clones only, with some absent. For V, J and clone size, that table is used; D and trimming come from the DNA. The data show around 1.4 million clones, 98% to 99% seen once. Both subsets, CD45RA+ naive and CD45RA-negative memory, were split from the CD4+ cells.

V and J are TRBV5-4 and TRBJ1-3, with D perhaps matching TRBD1 (5 bases). The sample taken for sequencing was naive CD4+ T cells sorted from blood. Subset: CD45RA+ positively selected. The clonotype originates from a man in his thirties or forties in good health. This chain's CDR3 is CASSFGGGWNTGNTIYF. CDR3 in DNA: TGTGCCAGCAGCTTCGGCGGGGGTTGGAATACTGGAAACACCATATATTTT.